The following is a TCR beta chain sequence with its context. CDR1 is SGHRS, CDR2 YFSETQ, per germline. The CDR3 is made up of 14 amino acids. V was trimmed by 0 bases and J by 3 bases, leaving 10 bases between them. The entry originates in a study of blood T cell repertoires in COVID-19. Data came from immunoSEQ multiplex PCR; TCRdb stores just in-frame clones and leaves some out. The sample lists about 100,000 clones, 85% to 90% occurring once. This clonotype was sampled from a human donor in a cohort sampled during active COVID-19. Material: peripheral blood. This chain joins TRBV5-1 and TRBJ2-7, with TRBD2 as a possible D gene (6 bases). The CDR3, as DNA: TGCGCCAGCAGCTTGGAGGTGGGAGGCTACGAGCAGTACTTC. Its protein product is CASSLEVGGYEQYF.